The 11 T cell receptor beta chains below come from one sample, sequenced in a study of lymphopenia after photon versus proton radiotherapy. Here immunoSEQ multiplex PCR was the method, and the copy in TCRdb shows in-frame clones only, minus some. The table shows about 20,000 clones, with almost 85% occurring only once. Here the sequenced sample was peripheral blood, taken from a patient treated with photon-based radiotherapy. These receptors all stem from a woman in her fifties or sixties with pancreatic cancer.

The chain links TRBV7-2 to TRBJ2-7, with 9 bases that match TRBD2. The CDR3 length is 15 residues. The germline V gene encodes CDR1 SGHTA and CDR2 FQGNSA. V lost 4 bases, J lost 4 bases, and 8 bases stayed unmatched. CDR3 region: CASSSLAGRIYEQYF. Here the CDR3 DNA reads TGTGCCAGCAGCTCGCTAGCGGGAAGAATTTACGAGCAGTACTTC.

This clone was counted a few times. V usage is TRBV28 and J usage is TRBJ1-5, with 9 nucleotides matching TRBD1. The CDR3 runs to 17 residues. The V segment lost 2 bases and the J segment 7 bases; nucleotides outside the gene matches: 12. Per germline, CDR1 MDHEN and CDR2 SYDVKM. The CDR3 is CASSLRGTGKRNQPQHF. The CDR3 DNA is TGTGCCAGCAGTTTAAGGGGGACAGGGAAAAGAAACCAGCCCCAGCATTTT.

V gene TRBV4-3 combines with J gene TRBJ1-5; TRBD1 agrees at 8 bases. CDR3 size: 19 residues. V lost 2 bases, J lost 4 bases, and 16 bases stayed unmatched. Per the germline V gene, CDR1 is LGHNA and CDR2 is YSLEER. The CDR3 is CASSQPKGGTGGSNQPQHF. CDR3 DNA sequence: TGCGCCAGCAGCCAACCTAAGGGGGGAACAGGGGGTTCAAATCAGCCCCAGCATTTT.

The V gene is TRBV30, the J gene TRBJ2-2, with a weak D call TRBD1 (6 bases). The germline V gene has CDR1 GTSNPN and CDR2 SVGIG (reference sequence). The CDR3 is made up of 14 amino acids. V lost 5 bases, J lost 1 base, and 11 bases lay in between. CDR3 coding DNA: TGTGCCTGGTTAGGACAGCTGAACACCGGGGAGCTGTTTTTT. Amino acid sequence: CAWLGQLNTGELFF.

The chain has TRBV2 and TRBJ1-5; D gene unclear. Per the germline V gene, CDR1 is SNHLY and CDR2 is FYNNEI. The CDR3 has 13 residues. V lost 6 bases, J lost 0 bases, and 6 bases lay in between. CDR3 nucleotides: TGTGCCAGCAGACAGTATAGCAATCAGCCCCAGCATTTT. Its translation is CASRQYSNQPQHF.

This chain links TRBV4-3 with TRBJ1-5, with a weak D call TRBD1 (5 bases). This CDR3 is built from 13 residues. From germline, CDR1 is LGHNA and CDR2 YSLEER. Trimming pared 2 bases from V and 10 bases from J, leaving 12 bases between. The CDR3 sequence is CASSQQGEQPQHF. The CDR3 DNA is TGCGCCAGCAGCCAACAGGGTGAGCAACCCCAGCATTTT.

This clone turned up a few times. This chain's CDR3 is CASSWGNMNTEAFF. The CDR3 bases are TGTGCCAGCTCCTGGGGAAACATGAACACTGAAGCTTTCTTT. This chain joins TRBV19 and TRBJ1-1, with D hard to call. V was trimmed by 9 bases and J by 0 bases, leaving 14 bases between them. Per germline, CDR1 LNHDA and CDR2 SQIVND (reference sequence). The CDR3 has 14 residues. Full variable domain (remainder filled in from reference TRBV19 and TRBJ1-1): DGGITQSPKYLFRKEGQNVTLSCEQNLNHDAMYWYRQDPGQGLRLIYYSQIVNDFQKGDIAEGYSVSREKKESFPLTVTSAQKNPTAFYLCASSWGNMNTEAFFGQGTRLTVV.

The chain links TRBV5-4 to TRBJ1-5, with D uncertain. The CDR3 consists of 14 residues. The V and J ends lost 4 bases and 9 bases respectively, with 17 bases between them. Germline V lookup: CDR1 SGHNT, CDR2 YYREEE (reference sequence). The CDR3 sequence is CASSPAPDAGPQHF. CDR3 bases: TGTGCCAGCAGCCCGGCCCCGGACGCTGGGCCCCAGCATTTT.

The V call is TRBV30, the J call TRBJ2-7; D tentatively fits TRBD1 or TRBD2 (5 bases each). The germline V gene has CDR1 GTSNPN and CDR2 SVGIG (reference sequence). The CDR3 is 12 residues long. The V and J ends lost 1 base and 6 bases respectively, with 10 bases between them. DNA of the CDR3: TGTGCCTGGAGTGCGACGGGGCGCGAGCAGTACTTC. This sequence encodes CAWSATGREQYF.

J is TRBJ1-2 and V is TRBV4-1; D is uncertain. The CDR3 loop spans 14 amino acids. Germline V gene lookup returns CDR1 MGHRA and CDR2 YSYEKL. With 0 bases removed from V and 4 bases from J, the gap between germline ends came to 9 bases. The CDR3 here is CASSQETLPYGYTF. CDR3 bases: TGCGCCAGCAGCCAAGAGACACTGCCCTATGGCTACACCTTC.

DNA of the CDR3: TGTGCCAGCAGGGATAACAGGGTGGCAGAGACCCAGTACTTC. Its protein is CASRDNRVAETQYF. The rearrangement uses TRBV28 and TRBJ2-5; possible D gene TRBD1, 6 bases. The CDR3 consists of 14 residues. Germline lookup yields CDR1 MDHEN and CDR2 SYDVKM. V dropped 6 bases and J dropped 4 bases, with 15 bases sitting between them.